This passage covers 18 T cell receptor beta chains from one sample sequenced in a study of cytomegalovirus exposure and HLA in healthy donors. The PCR employed 60 Vbeta primers together with 13 Jbeta primers. Sequencing was performed with immunoSEQ multiplex PCR; in TCRdb, only in-frame clones are kept and a portion is missing. Here the sample spans some 66,000 clones, just under 80% being singletons. The sequencing input was PBMCs. These receptors came from a man aged 40-50 years in good health and CMV-seronegative.

The V gene is TRBV18, the J gene TRBJ2-1; 12 bases map to TRBD2. J lost 8 bases, V lost 0 bases, and 5 bases had no gene match. This CDR3 comprises 16 residues. CDR1 is KGHSH, CDR2 LQKENI, per germline. In DNA, the CDR3 is TGTGCCAGCTCACCACCCGGACTAGCGGGAATCCATGAGCAGTTCTTC. Translated: CASSPPGLAGIHEQFF.

This clone was seen a single time. The chain is built from TRBV6-5 and TRBJ2-7; a weak D match, TRBD2 (6 bases). The ends were cut back, 5 bases at V and 7 bases at J, with 12 bases in the middle. CDR3 length equals 12 residues. CDR1 MNHEY and CDR2 SVGAGI come from the germline V gene. CDR3 protein: CASSAPGREQYF. CDR3 in DNA: TGTGCCAGCAGTGCCCCAGGGAGGGAGCAGTACTTC.

The chain joins TRBV19 to TRBJ1-1; the D gene is possibly TRBD1 (5 bases). Germline V gene lookup returns CDR1 LNHDA and CDR2 SQIVND (reference sequence). The CDR3 runs to 14 residues. The V end lost 2 bases, the J end lost 1 base, and 8 bases lay between the germline ends. This chain's CDR3 is CASSIQGANTEAFF. CDR3 DNA: TGTGCCAGTAGTATACAGGGCGCGAACACTGAAGCTTTCTTT.

This chain links TRBV6-4 with TRBJ1-5, with 8 nucleotides matching TRBD1. CDR3 size: 14 residues. V lost 6 bases and J lost 7; bases outside the gene matches: 8. CDR1 is MRHNA and CDR2 is SNTAGT in the germline V gene. CDR3 region: CASSPDRGGQPQHF. CDR3 nucleotide sequence: TGTGCCAGCAGCCCAGACAGGGGCGGGCAGCCCCAGCATTTT.

The chain links TRBV6-6 to TRBJ2-1, with 10 positions matching TRBD2. CDR1 is MNHNY, CDR2 SVGAGI, per germline (reference sequence). The CDR3 totals 15 residues. Germline trimming cut 5 bases from V and 6 bases from J; bases unmatched to any gene: 7. The CDR3 DNA reads as TGTGCCAGCAGTACTACTAGCGGGAAGATCAATGAGCAGTTCTTC. Encoded protein: CASSTTSGKINEQFF.

The chain couples TRBV5-6 to TRBJ2-5, with 9 bases lining up with TRBD1. Germline V gives CDR1 SGHDT, CDR2 YYEEEE. This CDR3 contains 17 residues. V shed 0 bases, J shed 13 bases, and the junction held 19 bases outside the gene matches. CDR3 DNA: TGTGCCAGCAGCTTGGAGAGGGACAGGGATCGGGCCCAGCAGACGTACTTC. Translation: CASSLERDRDRAQQTYF.

The chain is built from TRBV5-1 and TRBJ1-3, with a possible D match to TRBD1 (6 bases). Trimming shortened V by 4 bases and J by 6 bases, and 14 bases separated the two germline ends. The CDR3 spans 14 residues. CDR1 SGHRS and CDR2 YFSETQ come from the germline V gene. The CDR3 coding sequence is TGCGCCAGCAGCCAGGGGTTCGGCCCAAACACCATATATTTT. Protein: CASSQGFGPNTIYF.

The V call is TRBV2, the J call TRBJ1-5; tentatively, D is TRBD1 (5 bases). Trimming removed 6 bases at V and 3 bases at J, with 12 bases between. Germline V gives CDR1 SNHLY, CDR2 FYNNEI. This CDR3 has 14 residues. The CDR3 protein is CASRPDSLNQPQHF. CDR3 DNA: TGTGCCAGCAGACCCGACAGTCTCAATCAGCCCCAGCATTTT.

V and J are TRBV28 and TRBJ1-2, with 7 nucleotides matching TRBD1. Germline V gene lookup returns CDR1 MDHEN and CDR2 SYDVKM. Germline trimming cut 3 bases from V and 0 bases from J; bases unmatched to any gene: 13. This CDR3 comprises 18 residues. The DNA of the CDR3 is TGTGCCAGCAGTTTTTCTTCCGGGACAGACCCTCCTAACTATGGCTACACCTTC. This sequence encodes CASSFSSGTDPPNYGYTF.

In DNA, the CDR3 is TGCGCCAGCAGCTTGGGGGGGGCTAATGAAAAACTGTTTTTT. This translates into CASSLGGANEKLFF. The J gene is TRBJ1-4, the V gene TRBV5-1; D perhaps matches TRBD1 (5 bases). This CDR3 has 14 amino acids. Per the germline V gene, CDR1 is SGHRS and CDR2 is YFSETQ. Trimming removed 0 bases from V and 3 bases from J, with 6 bases in between.

The chain uses TRBV7-2 and TRBJ1-4; D perhaps matches TRBD1 (6 bases). Germline V gene lookup returns CDR1 SGHTA and CDR2 FQGNSA. The CDR3 runs 13 residues. Trimming removed 1 base from V and 7 bases from J, with 7 bases in between. The DNA of the CDR3 is TGTGCCAGCAGCTTAGGACAGGCTGAAAAACTGTTTTTT. Protein product: CASSLGQAEKLFF.

V gene TRBV11-2 combines with J gene TRBJ2-4; 9 bases are a match to TRBD1. V was clipped by 2 bases and J by 0 bases; unmatched bases: 2. CDR3 length: 16 residues. The germline gives CDR1 SGHAT, CDR2 FQNNGV. CDR3 coding DNA: TGTGCCAGCAGCTTACCGGGACAGGGAGCCAAAAACATTCAGTACTTC. Translation: CASSLPGQGAKNIQYF.

V gene TRBV5-1 combines with J gene TRBJ1-1; D is uncertain. CDR3 length: 14 residues. V gave up 4 bases and J gave up 1 base, with 11 bases separating them. Germline V gives CDR1 SGHRS, CDR2 YFSETQ. This CDR3 reads CASSLKQRNTEAFF. DNA of the CDR3: TGCGCCAGCAGCCTTAAACAGAGGAACACTGAAGCTTTCTTT. Variable domain in full (rest from reference TRBV5-1 and TRBJ1-1): KAGVTQTPRYLIKTRGQQVTLSCSPISGHRSVSWYQQTPGQGLQFLFEYFSETQRNKGNFPGRFSGRQFSNSRSEMNVSTLELGDSALYLCASSLKQRNTEAFFGQGTRLTVV.

This chain joins TRBV5-1 and TRBJ2-2; D possibly corresponds to TRBD2 (5 bases). The V end lost 0 bases, the J end lost 4 bases, and 10 bases lay between the germline ends. CDR3 length equals 15 residues. CDR1 and CDR2 from the germline V gene are SGHRS and YFSETQ. The CDR3 DNA is TGCGCCAGCAGCTTGGCCACGGGATCCACCGGGGAGCTGTTTTTT. Translation: CASSLATGSTGELFF.

The genes are TRBV7-2 and TRBJ2-1, with 9 bases aligning to TRBD2. V was clipped by 5 bases and J by 15 bases; unmatched bases: 11. CDR3 length: 13 amino acids. Germline CDR1 and CDR2: SGHTA and FQGNSA. In nucleotides, the CDR3 is TGTGCCAGCAGCCCCATTTGGCGGGGGGGCTGGTTCTTC. Protein: CASSPIWRGGWFF.

The chain is built from TRBV14 and TRBJ2-7, with D possibly TRBD1 on 6 matching bases. The CDR3 is 14 amino acids. Germline CDR1 is SGHDN and CDR2 is FVKESK. Trimming stripped 5 bases from V and 3 bases from J, with 14 bases between. The CDR3 region has the DNA TGTGCCAGCAGCATACAGGGCGCTCTCTACGAGCAGTACTTC. Amino acids: CASSIQGALYEQYF.

V and J are TRBV7-9 and TRBJ1-2; the match to TRBD1 covers 9 bases. The CDR3 is 16 amino acids. V shed 3 bases, J shed 4 bases, and the junction held 9 bases outside the gene matches. Germline loops: CDR1 SEHNR, CDR2 FQNEAQ (reference sequence). The CDR3: CASSFTGGDVFYGYTF. CDR3 nucleotide sequence: TGTGCCAGCAGCTTTACAGGGGGCGATGTTTTCTATGGCTACACCTTC.

By its share, this clone is medium-sized (0.01 to 0.1%). The CDR3 sequence is CSVEVGGAYEQYF. DNA for the CDR3: TGCAGCGTTGAAGTGGGGGGGGCGTACGAGCAGTACTTC. This chain uses TRBV29-1 with TRBJ2-7; TRBD2 might be the D (7 bases). Germline CDR1 and CDR2: SQVTM and ANQGSEA. This CDR3 region has 13 residues. V shed 1 base and J shed 4 bases, with 11 bases lying between them.